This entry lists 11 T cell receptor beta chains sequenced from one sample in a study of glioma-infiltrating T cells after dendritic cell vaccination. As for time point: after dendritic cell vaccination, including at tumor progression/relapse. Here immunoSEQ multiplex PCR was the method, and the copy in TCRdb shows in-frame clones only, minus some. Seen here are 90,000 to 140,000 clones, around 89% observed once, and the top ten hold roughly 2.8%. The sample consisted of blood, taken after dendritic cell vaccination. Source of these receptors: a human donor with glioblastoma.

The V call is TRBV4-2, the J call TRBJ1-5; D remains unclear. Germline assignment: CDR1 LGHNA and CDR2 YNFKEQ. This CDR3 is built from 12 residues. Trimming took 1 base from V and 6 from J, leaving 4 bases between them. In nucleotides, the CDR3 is TGTGCCAGCAGCCAAGGTATTCAGCCCCAGCATTTT. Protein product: CASSQGIQPQHF.

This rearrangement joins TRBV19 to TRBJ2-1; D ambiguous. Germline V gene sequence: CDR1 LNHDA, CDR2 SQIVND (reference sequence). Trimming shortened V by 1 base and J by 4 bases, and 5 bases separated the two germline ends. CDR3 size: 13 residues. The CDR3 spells CASSIVEYNEQFF. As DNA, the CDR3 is TGTGCCAGTAGTATAGTTGAGTACAATGAGCAGTTCTTC.

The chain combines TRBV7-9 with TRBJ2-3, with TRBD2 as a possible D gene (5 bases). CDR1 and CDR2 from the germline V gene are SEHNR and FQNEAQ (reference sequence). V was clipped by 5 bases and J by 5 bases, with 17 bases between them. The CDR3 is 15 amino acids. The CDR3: CASSRSQRVGDTQYF. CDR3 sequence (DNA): TGTGCCAGCAGCCGTAGTCAGAGGGTTGGAGATACGCAGTATTTT.

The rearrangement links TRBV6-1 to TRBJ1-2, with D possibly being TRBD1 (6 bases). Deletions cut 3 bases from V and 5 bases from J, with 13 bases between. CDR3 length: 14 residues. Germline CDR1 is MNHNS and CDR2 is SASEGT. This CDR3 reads CASSERAGVYGYTF. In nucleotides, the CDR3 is TGTGCCAGCAGTGAGAGGGCAGGGGTATATGGCTACACCTTC.

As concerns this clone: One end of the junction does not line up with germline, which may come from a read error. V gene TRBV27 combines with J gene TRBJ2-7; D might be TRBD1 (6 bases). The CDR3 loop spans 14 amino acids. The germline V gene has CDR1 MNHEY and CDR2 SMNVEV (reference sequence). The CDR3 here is CASSLSGTQYEQYF. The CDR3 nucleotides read TGTGCCAGCAGTCTATCGGGGACACAGTACGAGCAGTACTTC.

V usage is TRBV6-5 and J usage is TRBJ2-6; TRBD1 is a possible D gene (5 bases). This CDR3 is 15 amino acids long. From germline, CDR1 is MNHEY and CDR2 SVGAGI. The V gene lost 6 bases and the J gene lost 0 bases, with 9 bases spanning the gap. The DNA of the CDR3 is TGTGCCAGCAGCCGGACACGCTCTGGGGCCAACGTCCTGACTTTC. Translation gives CASSRTRSGANVLTF.

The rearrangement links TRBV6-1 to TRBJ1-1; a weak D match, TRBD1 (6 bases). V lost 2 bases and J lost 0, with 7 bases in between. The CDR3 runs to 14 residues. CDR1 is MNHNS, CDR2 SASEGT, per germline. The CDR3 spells CASSEQGMNTEAFF. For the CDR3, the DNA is TGTGCCAGCAGTGAACAGGGGATGAACACTGAAGCTTTCTTT.

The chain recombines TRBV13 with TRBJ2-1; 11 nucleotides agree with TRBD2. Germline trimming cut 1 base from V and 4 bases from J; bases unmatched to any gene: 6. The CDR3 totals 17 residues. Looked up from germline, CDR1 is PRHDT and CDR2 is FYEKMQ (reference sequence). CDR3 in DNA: TGTGCCAGCAGCTTAGCCAGGACTAGCGGGTTATACAATGAGCAGTTCTTC. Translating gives CASSLARTSGLYNEQFF.

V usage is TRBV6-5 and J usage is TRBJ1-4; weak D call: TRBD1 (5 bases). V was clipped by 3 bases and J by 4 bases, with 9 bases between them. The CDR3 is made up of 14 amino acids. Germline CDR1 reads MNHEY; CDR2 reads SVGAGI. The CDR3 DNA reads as TGTGCCAGCAGTTATGCGGGGGTTAATGAAAAACTGTTTTTT. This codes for CASSYAGVNEKLFF.

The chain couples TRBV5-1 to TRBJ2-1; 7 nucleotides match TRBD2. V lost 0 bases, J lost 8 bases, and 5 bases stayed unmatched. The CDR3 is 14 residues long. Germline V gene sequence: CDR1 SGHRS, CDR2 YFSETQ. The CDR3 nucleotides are TGCGCCAGCAGCTTGGACCCAGCGGGGTATGAGCAGTTCTTC. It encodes CASSLDPAGYEQFF.

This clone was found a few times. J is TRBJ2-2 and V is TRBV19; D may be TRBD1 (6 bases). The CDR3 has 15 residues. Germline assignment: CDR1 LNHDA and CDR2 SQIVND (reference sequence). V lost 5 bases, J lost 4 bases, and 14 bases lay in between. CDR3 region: CASSSGGAVTGELFF. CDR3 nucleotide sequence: TGTGCCAGTAGTTCTGGGGGCGCGGTCACCGGGGAGCTGTTTTTT.